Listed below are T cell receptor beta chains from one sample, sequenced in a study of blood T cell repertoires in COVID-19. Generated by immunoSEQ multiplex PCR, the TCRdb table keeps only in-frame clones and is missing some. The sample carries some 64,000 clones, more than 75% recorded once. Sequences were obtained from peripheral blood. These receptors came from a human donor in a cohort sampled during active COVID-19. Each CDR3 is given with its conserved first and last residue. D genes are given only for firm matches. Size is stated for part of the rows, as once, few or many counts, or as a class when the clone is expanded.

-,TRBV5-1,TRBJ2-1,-,CASSLELGSYNEQFF,TGCGCCAGCAGCTTGGAACTAGGTAGCTACAATGAGCAGTTCTTC
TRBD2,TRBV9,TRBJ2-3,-,CASSVGSAGRDTQYF,TGTGCCAGCAGCGTAGGATCAGCGGGACGTGATACGCAGTATTTT
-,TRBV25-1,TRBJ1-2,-,CASSEGQGNYGYTF,TGTGCCAGCAGTGAAGGGCAGGGCAACTATGGCTACACCTTC
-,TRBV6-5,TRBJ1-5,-,CASRLQGIISPQHF,TGTGCCAGCAGATTACAGGGTATTATTTCGCCCCAGCATTTT
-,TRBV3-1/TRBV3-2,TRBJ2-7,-,CASSQECPQPGDYEQYF,TGTGCCAGCAGCCAAGAGTGCCCCCAGCCGGGAGACTACGAGCAGTACTTC
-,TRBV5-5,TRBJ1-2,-,CASSLAYGGYTF,TGTGCCAGCAGCTTGGCCTACGGTGGCTACACCTTC
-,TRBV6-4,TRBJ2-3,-,CASSDSGVTTDTQYF,TGTGCCAGCAGTGATTCAGGGGTTACCACAGATACGCAGTATTTT
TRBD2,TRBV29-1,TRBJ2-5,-,CSTQGLAEETQYF,TGCAGCACCCAAGGACTAGCGGAAGAGACCCAGTACTTC
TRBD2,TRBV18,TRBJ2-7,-,CASSRTSGGYEQYF,TGTGCCAGCTCTCGGACTAGCGGGGGTTACGAGCAGTACTTC
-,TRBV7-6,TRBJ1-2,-,CASSLGGTRGDYGYTF,TGTGCCAGCAGCTTAGGCGGGACCCGGGGGGACTATGGCTACACCTTC
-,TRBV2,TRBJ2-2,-,CASSVQMNTGELFF,TGTGCCAGCAGTGTACAGATGAACACCGGGGAGCTGTTTTTT
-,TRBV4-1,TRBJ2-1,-,CASSQDPGGPGSNEQFF,TGCGCCAGCAGCCAAGATCCGGGGGGCCCTGGGTCGAATGAGCAGTTCTTC
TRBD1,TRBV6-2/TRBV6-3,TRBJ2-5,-,CASSYEEDRPQETQYF,TGTGCCAGCAGTTACGAAGAGGACAGGCCCCAAGAGACCCAGTACTTC
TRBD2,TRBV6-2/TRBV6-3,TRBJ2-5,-,CASSGGLAGAETQYF,TGTGCCAGCAGCGGCGGACTAGCGGGGGCTGAGACCCAGTACTTC
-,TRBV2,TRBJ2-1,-,CASSAGGVGRDEQFF,TGTGCCAGCAGTGCCGGCGGGGTGGGTAGGGATGAGCAGTTCTTC
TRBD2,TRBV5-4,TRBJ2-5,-,CASSLSGGGVYQETQYF,TGTGCCAGCAGCTTGTCGGGCGGGGGGGTCTATCAAGAGACCCAGTACTTC
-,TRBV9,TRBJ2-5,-,CASSVGIQETQYF,TGTGCCAGCAGCGTAGGTATCCAAGAGACCCAGTACTTC
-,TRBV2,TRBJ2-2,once,CASGLNLNTGELFF,TGTGCCAGCGGACTCAACCTTAACACCGGGGAGCTGTTTTTT
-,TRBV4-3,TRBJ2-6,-,CASSQETGSGANVLTF,TGCGCCAGCAGCCAAGAGACAGGCTCTGGGGCCAACGTCCTGACTTTC
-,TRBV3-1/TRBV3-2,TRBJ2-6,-,CASRPEGRITGANVLTF,TGTGCCAGCAGGCCGGAGGGACGGATTACTGGGGCCAACGTCCTGACTTTC
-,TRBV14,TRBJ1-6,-,CASSRDSLSPLHF,TGTGCCAGCAGTCGTGACAGCCTTTCACCCCTCCACTTT
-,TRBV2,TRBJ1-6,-,CASSPGTPANSPLHF,TGTGCCAGCAGCCCCGGGACTCCAGCCAATTCACCCCTCCACTTT